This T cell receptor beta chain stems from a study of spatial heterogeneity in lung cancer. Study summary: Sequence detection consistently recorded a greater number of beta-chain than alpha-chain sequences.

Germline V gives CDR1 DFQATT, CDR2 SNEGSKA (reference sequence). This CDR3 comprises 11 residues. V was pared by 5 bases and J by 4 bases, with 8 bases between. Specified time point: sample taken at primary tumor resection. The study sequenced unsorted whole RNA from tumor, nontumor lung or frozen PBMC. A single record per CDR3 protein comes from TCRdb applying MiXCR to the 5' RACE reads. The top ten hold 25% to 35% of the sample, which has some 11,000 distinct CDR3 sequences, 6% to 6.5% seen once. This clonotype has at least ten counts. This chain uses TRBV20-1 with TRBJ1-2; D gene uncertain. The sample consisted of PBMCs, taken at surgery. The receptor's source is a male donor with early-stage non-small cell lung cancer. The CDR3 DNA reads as TGCAGTGCTCTGGGAATCTATGGCTACACCTTC. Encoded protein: CSALGIYGYTF.